The rows below give T cell receptor beta chains drawn from one sample of a study of shared clonotypes between healthy human individuals. Produced via immunoSEQ multiplex PCR; TCRdb's table is partial and in-frame only. The sample includes about 670,000 clones, about three quarters of them seen just once. Sequences were obtained from memory CD4+ T cells sorted from blood. The source is a woman in her twenties or thirties in good health. Both conserved end residues are part of each CDR3. A D gene is named only where the DNA matches it firmly. Some rows have no size entry. The others give once, few or many, or a class for an expanded clone.

- TRBJ2-3 - 14 TRBV7-6 TGTGCCAGCAGCTTAGGAGGGTACACAGATACGCAGTATTTT CASSLGGYTDTQYF
- TRBJ2-2 TRBD2 14 TRBV10-2 TGCGCCAGTAGACTAGCGGGAAACACCGGGGAGCTGTTTTTT CASRLAGNTGELFF
- TRBJ2-5 - 12 TRBV11-2 TGTGCCAGCAGCTTGGGAAGGGAGACCCAGTACTTC CASSLGRETQYF
- TRBJ1-1 - 14 TRBV2 TGTGCCAGCAGTGAGAACGGGGGGCGCACTGAAGCTTTCTTT CASSENGGRTEAFF
- TRBJ2-1 - 13 TRBV30 TGTGCCTGGAGTGCAAACGAGGGGACATGGCAGTTCTTC CAWSANEGTWQFF
- TRBJ2-1 - 15 TRBV28 TGTGCCAGCAGTTTACCTGGCGCGAAGTTGAATGAGCAGTTCTTC CASSLPGAKLNEQFF
few TRBJ2-3 TRBD1 12 TRBV29-1 TGCAGCGTCAGGGGGCTAGCAGATACGCAGTATTTT CSVRGLADTQYF
- TRBJ1-2 - 13 TRBV28 TGTGCCAGCAGCCCAAGTCGGAACTATGGCTACACCTTC CASSPSRNYGYTF
- TRBJ1-5 TRBD1 15 TRBV27 TGTGCCAGCAGTCCGGGACAGCATAGCAATCAGCCCCAGCATTTT CASSPGQHSNQPQHF
- TRBJ1-3 - 14 TRBV6-1 TGTGCCAGCAGCGTCCCTAAGGCCCGAAACACCATATATTTT CASSVPKARNTIYF
- TRBJ2-1 - 15 TRBV25-1 TGTGCCAGCAGTGCAGACCTTGTCGGGACCTCTAAGCAGTTCTTC CASSADLVGTSKQFF
- TRBJ1-1 TRBD1 14 TRBV30 TGTGCCTGGAGTAAAGAGGGGGCCCGGACTGAAGCTTTCTTT CAWSKEGARTEAFF
- TRBJ2-3 - 15 TRBV7-2 TGTGCCAGCAGCTCACAGGGGGGGAGCACAGATACGCAGTATTTT CASSSQGGSTDTQYF
- TRBJ1-5 TRBD1 19 TRBV19 TGTGCCGCATTCCCCTCAGGGGACAGGGTCATTTATAGCAATCAGCCCCAGCATTTT CAAFPSGDRVIYSNQPQHF
- TRBJ2-3 - 16 TRBV5-1 TGCGCCAGCAGCCCGGGGAGTGCGGGAAACACAGATACGCAGTATTTT CASSPGSAGNTDTQYF
- TRBJ1-3 - 18 TRBV2 TGTGCCAGCAGTGAACAAGGGATAAGGGCTGGGTCTGGAAACACCATATATTTT CASSEQGIRAGSGNTIYF
- TRBJ2-7 - 15 TRBV11-2 TGTGCCAGCAGCTTAGCAGGGCCCGGCTCCTACGAGCAGTACTTC CASSLAGPGSYEQYF
- TRBJ1-5 - 14 TRBV5-1 TGCGCCAGCAGCTTGGAGGCTGACAGACCGCCCCAGCATTTT CASSLEADRPPQHF
- TRBJ2-5 - 15 TRBV13 TGTGCCAGCCGATCGAGTCGGGGAGCCCAAGAGACCCAGTACTTC CASRSSRGAQETQYF
- TRBJ2-2 TRBD2 12 TRBV29-1 TGCAGCGGATGGCGGGGGTCCGGGGAGCTGTTTTTT CSGWRGSGELFF
once TRBJ2-7 TRBD2 14 TRBV2 TGTGCCAGCAGTGGCTGGACTAGCGGGACGGAGCAGTACTTC CASSGWTSGTEQYF
few TRBJ1-2 - 14 TRBV9 TGTGCCAGCAGCGTAGGGGGCCCCCTGGACGGCTACACCTTC CASSVGGPLDGYTF
- TRBJ2-7 - 16 TRBV28 TGTGCCAGCACCACCGGCAGCTCAGGGTCTTACTACGAGCAGTACTTC CASTTGSSGSYYEQYF